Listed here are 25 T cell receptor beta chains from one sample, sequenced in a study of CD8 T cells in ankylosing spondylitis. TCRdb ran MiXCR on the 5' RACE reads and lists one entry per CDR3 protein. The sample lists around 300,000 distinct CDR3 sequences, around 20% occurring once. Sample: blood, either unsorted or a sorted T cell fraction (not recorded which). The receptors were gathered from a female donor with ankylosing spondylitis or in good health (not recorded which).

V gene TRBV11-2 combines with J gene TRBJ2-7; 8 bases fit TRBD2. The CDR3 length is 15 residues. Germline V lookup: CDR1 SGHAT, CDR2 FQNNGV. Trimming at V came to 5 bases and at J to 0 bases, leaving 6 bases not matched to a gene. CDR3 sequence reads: CASSPNSGSSYEQYF. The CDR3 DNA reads TGTGCCAGCAGCCCTAACAGCGGGAGCTCCTACGAGCAGTACTTC.

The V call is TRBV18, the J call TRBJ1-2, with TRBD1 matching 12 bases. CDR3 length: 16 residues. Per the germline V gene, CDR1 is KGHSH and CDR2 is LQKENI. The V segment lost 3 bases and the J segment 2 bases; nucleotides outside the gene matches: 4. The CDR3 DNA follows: TGTGCCAGCTCACCCCAAGGGACAGGGGGCAACTATGGCTACACCTTC. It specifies CASSPQGTGGNYGYTF.

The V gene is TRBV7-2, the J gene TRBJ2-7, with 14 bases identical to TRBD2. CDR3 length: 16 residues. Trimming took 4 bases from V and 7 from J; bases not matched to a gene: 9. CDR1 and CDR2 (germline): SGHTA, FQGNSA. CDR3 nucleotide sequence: TGTGCCAGCAGCTCCTCACCGACTAGCGGGAGGGGTGAGCAGTACTTC. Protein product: CASSSSPTSGRGEQYF.

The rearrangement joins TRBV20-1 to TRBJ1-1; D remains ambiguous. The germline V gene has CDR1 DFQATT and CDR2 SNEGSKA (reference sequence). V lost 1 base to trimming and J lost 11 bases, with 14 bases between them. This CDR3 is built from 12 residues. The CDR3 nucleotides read TGCAGTGCTAGAGGGGGAGTTAGGCAGGCTTTCTTT. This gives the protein CSARGGVRQAFF.

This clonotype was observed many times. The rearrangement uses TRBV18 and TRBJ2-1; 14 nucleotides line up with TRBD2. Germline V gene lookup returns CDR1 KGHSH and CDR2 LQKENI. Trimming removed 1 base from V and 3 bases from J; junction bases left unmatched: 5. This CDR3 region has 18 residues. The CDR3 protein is CASSPHGLAGGGYNEQFF. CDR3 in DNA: TGTGCCAGCTCACCACATGGACTAGCGGGAGGAGGCTACAATGAGCAGTTCTTC.

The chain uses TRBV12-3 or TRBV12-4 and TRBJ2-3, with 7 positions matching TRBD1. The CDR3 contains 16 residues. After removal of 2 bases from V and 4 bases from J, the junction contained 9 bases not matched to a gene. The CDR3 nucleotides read TGTGCCAGCAGTTTAAGGGGCAGGGGGAGAGCAGATACGCAGTATTTT. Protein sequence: CASSLRGRGRADTQYF.

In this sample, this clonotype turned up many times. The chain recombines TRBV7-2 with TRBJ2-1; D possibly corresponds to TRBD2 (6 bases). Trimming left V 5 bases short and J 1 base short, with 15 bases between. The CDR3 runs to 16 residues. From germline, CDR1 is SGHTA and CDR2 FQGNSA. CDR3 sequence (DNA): TGTGCCAGCAGCCAGCGCGGGACTGGTTCCTACAATGAGCAGTTCTTC. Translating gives CASSQRGTGSYNEQFF.

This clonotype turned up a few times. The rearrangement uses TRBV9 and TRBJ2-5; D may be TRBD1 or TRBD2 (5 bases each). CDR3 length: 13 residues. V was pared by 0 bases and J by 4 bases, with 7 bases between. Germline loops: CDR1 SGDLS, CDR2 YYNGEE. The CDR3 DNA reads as TGTGCCAGCAGCGTAGTTGGGGGAGAGACCCAGTACTTC. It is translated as CASSVVGGETQYF. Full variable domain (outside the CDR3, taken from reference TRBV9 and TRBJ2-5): DSGVTQTPKHLITATGQRVTLRCSPRSGDLSVYWYQQSLDQGLQFLIQYYNGEERAKGNILERFSAQQFPDLHSELNLSSLELGDSALYFCASSVVGGETQYFGPGTRLLVL.

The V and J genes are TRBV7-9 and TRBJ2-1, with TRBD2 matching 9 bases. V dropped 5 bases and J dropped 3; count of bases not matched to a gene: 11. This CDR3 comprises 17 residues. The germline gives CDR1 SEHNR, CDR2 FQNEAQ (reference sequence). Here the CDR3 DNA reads TGTGCCAGCAGCATACCAGTAGCGGGAGTAATCTACAATGAGCAGTTCTTC. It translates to CASSIPVAGVIYNEQFF. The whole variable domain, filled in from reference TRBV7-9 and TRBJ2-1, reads DTGVSQNPRHKITKRGQNVTFRCDPISEHNRLYWYRQTLGQGPEFLTYFQNEAQLEKSRLLSDRFSAERPKGSFSTLEIQRTEQGDSAMYLCASSIPVAGVIYNEQFFGPGTRLTVL.

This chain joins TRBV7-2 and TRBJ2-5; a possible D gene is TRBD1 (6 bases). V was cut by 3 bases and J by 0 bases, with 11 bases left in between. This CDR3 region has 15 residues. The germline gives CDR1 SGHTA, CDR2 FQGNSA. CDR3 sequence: CASSFSWGHQETQYF. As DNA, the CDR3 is TGTGCCAGCAGCTTCTCTTGGGGGCACCAAGAGACCCAGTACTTC.

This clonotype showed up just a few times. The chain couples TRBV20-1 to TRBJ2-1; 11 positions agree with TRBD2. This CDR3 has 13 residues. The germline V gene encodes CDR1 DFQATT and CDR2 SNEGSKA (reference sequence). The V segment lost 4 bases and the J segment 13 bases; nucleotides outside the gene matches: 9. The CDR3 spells CSATRLAGSGQFF. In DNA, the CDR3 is TGCAGTGCTACGCGACTAGCGGGAAGTGGACAGTTCTTC.

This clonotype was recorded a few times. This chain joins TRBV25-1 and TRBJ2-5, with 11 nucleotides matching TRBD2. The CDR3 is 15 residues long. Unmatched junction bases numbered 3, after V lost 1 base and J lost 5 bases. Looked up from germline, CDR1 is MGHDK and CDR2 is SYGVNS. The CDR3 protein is CASSEFGTSGETQYF. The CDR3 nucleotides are TGTGCCAGCAGTGAATTTGGGACTAGCGGTGAGACCCAGTACTTC.

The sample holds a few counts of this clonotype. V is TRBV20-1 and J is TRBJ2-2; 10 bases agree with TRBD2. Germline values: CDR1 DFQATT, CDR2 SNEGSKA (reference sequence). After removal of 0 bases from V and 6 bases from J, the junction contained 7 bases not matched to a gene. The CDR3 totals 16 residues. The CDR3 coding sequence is TGCAGTGCTAGAGATCCCGTTCTAGCGGGAGCCGGGGAGCTGTTTTTT. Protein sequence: CSARDPVLAGAGELFF.

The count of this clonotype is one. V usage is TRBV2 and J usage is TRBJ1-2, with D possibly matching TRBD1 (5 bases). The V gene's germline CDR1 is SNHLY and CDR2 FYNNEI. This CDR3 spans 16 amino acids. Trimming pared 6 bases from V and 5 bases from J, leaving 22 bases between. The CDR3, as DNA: TGTGCCAGCAGCGAACTTAGGACAATCACCCCTTATGGCTACACCTTC. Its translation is CASSELRTITPYGYTF.

The CDR3 DNA reads as TGTGCCAGCAGTACAGGGGGCAGAAGGAATGAGCAGTTCTTC. Its translation is CASSTGGRRNEQFF. The rearrangement uses TRBV9 and TRBJ2-1, with 9 positions matching TRBD1. This CDR3 has 14 residues. CDR1 and CDR2 from the germline V gene are SGDLS and YYNGEE. V shed 5 bases and J 7 bases; nucleotides not matched to a gene: 7.

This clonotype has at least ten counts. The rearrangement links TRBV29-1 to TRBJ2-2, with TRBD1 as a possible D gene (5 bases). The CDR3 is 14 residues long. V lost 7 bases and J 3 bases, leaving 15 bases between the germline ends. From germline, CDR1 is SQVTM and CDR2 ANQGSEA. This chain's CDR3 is CSGMDTRYTGELFF. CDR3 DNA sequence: TGCAGCGGGATGGACACACGATACACCGGGGAGCTGTTTTTT.

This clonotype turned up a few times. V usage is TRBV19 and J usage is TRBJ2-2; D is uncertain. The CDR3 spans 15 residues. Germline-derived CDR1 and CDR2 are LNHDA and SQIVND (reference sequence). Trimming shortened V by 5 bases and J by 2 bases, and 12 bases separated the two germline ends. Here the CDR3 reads CASSGASFNTGELFF. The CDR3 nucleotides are TGTGCCAGTAGTGGAGCGTCCTTTAACACCGGGGAGCTGTTTTTT.

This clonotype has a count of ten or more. CDR3 DNA sequence: TGTGCCAGCAGTTACGGGGTAGCCGAGGGTGGGGAGCTGTTTTTT. Residues: CASSYGVAEGGELFF. The gene calls are TRBV6-5 and TRBJ2-2, with D tentatively TRBD2 (5 bases). The ends were cut back, 2 bases at V and 8 bases at J, with 15 bases in the middle. The germline V gene encodes CDR1 MNHEY and CDR2 SVGAGI. There are 15 residues in the CDR3.

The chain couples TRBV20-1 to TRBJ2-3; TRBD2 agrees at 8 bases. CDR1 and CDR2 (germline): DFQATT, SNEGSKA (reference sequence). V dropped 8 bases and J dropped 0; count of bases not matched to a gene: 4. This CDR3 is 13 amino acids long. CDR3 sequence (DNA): TGCAGTTATTTAGCGGGAAGCACAGATACGCAGTATTTT. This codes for CSYLAGSTDTQYF.

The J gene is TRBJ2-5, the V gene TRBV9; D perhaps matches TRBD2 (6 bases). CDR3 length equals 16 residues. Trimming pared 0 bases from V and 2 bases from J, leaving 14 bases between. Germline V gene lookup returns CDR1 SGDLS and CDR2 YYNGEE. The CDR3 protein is CASSVGGKAGQETQYF. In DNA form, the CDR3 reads TGTGCCAGCAGCGTAGGCGGGAAGGCAGGTCAAGAGACCCAGTACTTC.

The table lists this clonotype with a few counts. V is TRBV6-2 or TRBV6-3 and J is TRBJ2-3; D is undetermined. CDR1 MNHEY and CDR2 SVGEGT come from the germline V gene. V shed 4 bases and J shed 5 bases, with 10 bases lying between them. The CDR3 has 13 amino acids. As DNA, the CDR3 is TGTGCCAGCAGTTCCCGATGGCGAGATACGCAGTATTTT. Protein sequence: CASSSRWRDTQYF.

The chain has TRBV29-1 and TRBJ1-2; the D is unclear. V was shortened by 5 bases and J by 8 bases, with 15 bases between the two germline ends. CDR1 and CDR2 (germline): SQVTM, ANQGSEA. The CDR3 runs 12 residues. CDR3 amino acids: CSVRGSQQGYTF. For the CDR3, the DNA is TGCAGCGTTCGCGGCAGCCAGCAGGGCTACACCTTC.

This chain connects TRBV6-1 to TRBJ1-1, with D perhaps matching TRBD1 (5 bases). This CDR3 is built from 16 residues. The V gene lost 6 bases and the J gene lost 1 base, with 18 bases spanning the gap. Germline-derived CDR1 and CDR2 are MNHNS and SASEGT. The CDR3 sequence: CASSDLTPGGNTEAFF. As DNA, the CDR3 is TGTGCCAGCAGCGACCTTACGCCGGGGGGGAACACTGAAGCTTTCTTT.

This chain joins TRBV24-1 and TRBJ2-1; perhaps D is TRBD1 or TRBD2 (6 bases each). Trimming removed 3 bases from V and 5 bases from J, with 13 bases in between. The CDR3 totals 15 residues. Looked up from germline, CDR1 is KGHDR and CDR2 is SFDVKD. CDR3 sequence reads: CATSDPRDINNEQFF. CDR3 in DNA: TGTGCCACCAGTGATCCGCGGGACATCAACAATGAGCAGTTCTTC.

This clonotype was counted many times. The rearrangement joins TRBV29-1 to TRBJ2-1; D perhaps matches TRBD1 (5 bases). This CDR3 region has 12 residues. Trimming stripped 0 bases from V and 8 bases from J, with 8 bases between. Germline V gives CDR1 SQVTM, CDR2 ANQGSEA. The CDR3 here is CSVEDSRDEQFF. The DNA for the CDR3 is TGCAGCGTTGAAGATTCCAGGGATGAGCAGTTCTTC.